The TCR beta chain under discussion was sequenced for a study of blood T cell repertoires in COVID-19. As for the study in general: The study drew acute and convalescent COVID-19 samples from the United States, Italy and Spain.

The junction had 2 bases not matched to a gene; V was cut back by 1 base and J by 6 bases. Germline V gene lookup returns CDR1 GTSNPN and CDR2 SVGIG (reference sequence). This CDR3 contains 12 residues. With regard to this clone: The sample has other DNA sequences that encode this CDR3 too.

Some clones are missing from TCRdb's copy, which holds only in-frame ones; the method was immunoSEQ multiplex PCR. The data show some 250,000 clones, with around 85% seen just once and approximately 3% held by the top ten. Input material: peripheral blood. This clonotype was obtained from a woman aged 25 to 39 who had recovered from COVID-19. The chain couples TRBV30 to TRBJ1-2; 7 bases line up with TRBD1. The CDR3 DNA follows: TGTGCCTGGAGTGACAGGGGCGATGGCTACACCTTC. Translation: CAWSDRGDGYTF.